The clone carrying this T cell receptor beta chain showed up just a few times. The V end lost 4 bases, the J end lost 1 base, and 13 bases lay between the germline ends. The CDR3 sequence is 15 residues long. The germline CDR1 and CDR2 sequences are SGHAT and FQDESV (reference sequence). These data originate in a study of blood T cell repertoires in COVID-19. Sequencing was performed with immunoSEQ multiplex PCR; in TCRdb, only in-frame clones are kept and a portion is missing. The data hold under 95,000 clones, with 86% observed a single time. The source of this sequence is a woman of 80 years or more with acute or convalescent COVID-19. Sequencing input: peripheral blood. This chain links TRBV11-1 with TRBJ1-1; D gene uncertain. The CDR3 loop is CASSSDRVGNTEAFF. CDR3 nucleotides: TGTGCCAGCAGCTCCGATCGGGTCGGGAACACTGAAGCTTTCTTT.